The clone carrying this TCR beta chain was counted many times. Trimming cost V 2 bases and J 5 bases, with 13 bases left between them. From germline, CDR1 is ENHRY and CDR2 SYGVKD. This CDR3 has 15 amino acids. This sample was included in a study of quantifying T cell responses using KT2 cells. In the study overall: TCR alpha and beta constant-region primers primed reverse transcription of RNA.

Different KT2-to-PBMC ratios were created with a constant PBMC count. A single-stranded UMI oligo with SP2 sequence was ligated to cDNA 3' ends. First-round PCR used 3 to 4 cycles and beta primers RC1.1 and RC1.2 covering TRBC1 and TRBC2. TCR alpha and beta chains were handled separately starting at the second PCR. TCRdb re-called the UMI-ligation and nested PCR reads with MiXCR, one entry per CDR3 protein. The sample holds about 53,000 distinct CDR3 sequences, 9% to 15% seen once. This TCR was sampled from a human donor. Sequenced material: PBMCs spiked with cells of the T cell clone KT2. The chain couples TRBV10-3 to TRBJ2-1; unclear D gene. The DNA for the CDR3 is TGTGCCATCAGTGAGGCCGCGGCGGTGAACAATGAGCAGTTCTTC. Translation gives CAISEAAAVNNEQFF.